The 27 T cell receptor beta chains in this list originate from one sample, sequenced in a study of blood T cell repertoires in COVID-19. Measured with immunoSEQ multiplex PCR; TCRdb has only the in-frame clones, and not every one. The data show about 250,000 clones, around 82% seen once. Sequenced input: peripheral blood. Receptors originate from a woman between 70 and 85 years old with acute or convalescent COVID-19.

This clone came up once. The chain uses TRBV3-1 (or the pseudogene TRBV3-2) and TRBJ1-1; the D is unclear. There are 13 residues in the CDR3. CDR1 is LGHDT and CDR2 is YNNKEL in the germline V gene (reference sequence). Trimming left V 6 bases short and J 0 bases short, with 8 bases between. The CDR3 is CASSPGLNTEAFF. CDR3 DNA sequence: TGTGCCAGCAGTCCAGGATTGAACACTGAAGCTTTCTTT.

This CDR3 reads CASSRGLTDTQYF. The CDR3 DNA is TGTGCCAGCTCCCGCGGACTTACAGATACGCAGTATTTT. The chain carries TRBV25-1 and TRBJ2-3; D perhaps matches TRBD2 (5 bases). The CDR3 length is 13 residues. Trimming pared 8 bases from V and 3 bases from J, leaving 12 bases between. From germline, CDR1 is MGHDK and CDR2 SYGVNS.

The chain is built from TRBV19 and TRBJ1-5, with 7 bases identical to TRBD1. V was clipped by 5 bases and J by 7 bases; unmatched bases: 11. Germline CDR1 and CDR2: LNHDA and SQIVND (reference sequence). The CDR3 spans 15 residues. This CDR3 reads CASSRDRVRIQPQHF. Written as DNA, the CDR3 is TGTGCCAGTAGTCGAGACAGGGTTCGTATCCAGCCCCAGCATTTT.

The genes are TRBV19 and TRBJ2-7, with 8 positions matching TRBD1. The junction had 7 bases not matched to a gene; V was cut back by 3 bases and J by 3 bases. Germline V gene sequence: CDR1 LNHDA, CDR2 SQIVND (reference sequence). The CDR3 runs 15 residues. CDR3 amino acids: CASSMERTGSYEQYF. CDR3 DNA sequence: TGTGCCAGTAGTATGGAACGGACAGGGAGCTACGAGCAGTACTTC.

The table lists this clone with a count of one. This chain uses TRBV6-6 with TRBJ2-5; possible D gene TRBD1, 5 bases. This CDR3 is 15 amino acids long. V lost 0 bases and J 5 bases, leaving 13 bases between the germline ends. The germline V gene encodes CDR1 MNHNY and CDR2 SVGAGI (reference sequence). As DNA, the CDR3 is TGTGCCAGCAGTTACTCGTCCAGGGTTGGGGAGACCCAGTACTTC. The encoded protein is CASSYSSRVGETQYF.

This clone was observed a single time. The rearrangement links TRBV21-1 to TRBJ2-7; the table assigns TRBD1, which was not confirmed against the DNA. TRBV21-1 is designated a pseudogene. The CDR3 covers 15 residues. CDR3: CASSKTMTGCWEQYF. The CDR3 nucleotides are TGTGCCAGCAGCAAAACGATGACAGGGTGCTGGGAGCAGTACTTC.

Written as DNA, the CDR3 is TGCAGTGCTAGTGAACTTTTCACAGATACGCAGTATTTT. Translated, it gives CSASELFTDTQYF. This sequence joins TRBV20-1 and TRBJ2-3, with no clear D. V was shortened by 3 bases and J by 2 bases, with 9 bases between the two germline ends. This CDR3 has 13 residues. CDR1 and CDR2 (germline): DFQATT, SNEGSKA (reference sequence).

Here the CDR3 DNA reads TGTGCCAGCAGCCGTTTTCCCCAGGATAATTCACCCCTCCACTTT. Protein sequence: CASSRFPQDNSPLHF. The chain carries TRBV4-2 and TRBJ1-6, with unresolved D. Germline values: CDR1 LGHNA, CDR2 YNFKEQ. This CDR3 contains 15 residues. V was shortened by 4 bases and J by 5 bases, with 12 bases between the two germline ends.

The V and J genes are TRBV10-2 and TRBJ1-2; maybe TRBD1 (6 bases). V lost 4 bases to trimming and J lost 6 bases, with 15 bases between them. The CDR3 length is 14 residues. CDR1 and CDR2 (germline): WSHSY, SAAADI. The CDR3 loop reads CASSGTVETNGYTF. CDR3 DNA: TGCGCCAGCAGTGGGACAGTTGAGACAAATGGCTACACCTTC.

V is TRBV5-1 and J is TRBJ1-1; 8 bases are shared with TRBD1. CDR3 size: 14 residues. Germline V gene sequence: CDR1 SGHRS, CDR2 YFSETQ. Trimming took 5 bases from V and 5 from J; bases not matched to a gene: 8. The CDR3 bases are TGCGCCAGCAGATCAACAGGGGGACAGACTGAAGCTTTCTTT. Protein: CASRSTGGQTEAFF.

The chain recombines TRBV3-1 (or the pseudogene TRBV3-2) with TRBJ2-7, with 13 bases identical to TRBD2. The CDR3 runs 14 residues. J was trimmed by 13 bases and V by 4 bases; bases with no gene match: 10. Germline lookup yields CDR1 LGHDT and CDR2 YNNKEL (reference sequence). The CDR3: CASSRTSGGQVSYF. CDR3 in DNA: TGTGCCAGCAGCCGGACTAGCGGGGGTCAGGTATCCTACTTC.

The rearrangement links TRBV6-2 or TRBV6-3 to TRBJ1-2; 9 bases match TRBD1. There are 13 residues in the CDR3. CDR1 and CDR2 from the germline V gene are MNHEY and SVGEGT. The junction had 3 bases not matched to a gene; V was cut back by 5 bases and J by 5 bases. The CDR3 here is CASSPDRGYGYTF. The CDR3 DNA reads as TGTGCCAGCAGTCCGGACAGGGGATATGGCTACACCTTC.

The chain is built from TRBV7-9 and TRBJ1-1, with D perhaps matching TRBD1 (6 bases). Germline V gene lookup returns CDR1 SEHNR and CDR2 FQNEAQ (reference sequence). This CDR3 has 15 residues. The V end was cut by 7 bases, the J end by 0 bases, with 15 bases between. Here the CDR3 DNA reads TGTGCCAGCACCACCCGAGGACAGCTGAACACTGAAGCTTTCTTT. Protein: CASTTRGQLNTEAFF.

V and J are TRBV2 and TRBJ1-1, with D possibly matching TRBD1 (6 bases). The CDR3 consists of 13 residues. V lost 6 bases and J 8 bases, leaving 16 bases between the germline ends. The germline CDR1 and CDR2 sequences are SNHLY and FYNNEI. DNA for the CDR3: TGTGCCAGCAGGGTTCAGGGGCCTGTAGAAGCTTTCTTT. Translation gives CASRVQGPVEAFF.

The V call is TRBV5-1, the J call TRBJ1-6; D perhaps matches TRBD1 (6 bases). The CDR3 covers 16 residues. The V gene lost 4 bases and the J gene lost 2 bases, with 13 bases spanning the gap. Germline assignment: CDR1 SGHRS and CDR2 YFSETQ. For the CDR3, the DNA is TGCGCCAGCAGCCCCCAGGGGTCCACCTATAATTCACCCCTCCACTTT. Amino acids: CASSPQGSTYNSPLHF.

V is TRBV6-5 and J is TRBJ1-1; D gene uncertain. The CDR3 runs 11 residues. Per the germline V gene, CDR1 is MNHEY and CDR2 is SVGAGI. V lost 10 bases and J lost 0, with 6 bases in between. The CDR3 bases are TGTGCCACCTCCTTGAACACTGAAGCTTTCTTT. This sequence encodes CATSLNTEAFF.

V usage is TRBV18 and J usage is TRBJ1-1; D is ambiguous. This CDR3 is 16 amino acids long. Looked up from germline, CDR1 is KGHSH and CDR2 is LQKENI. V lost 3 bases, J lost 5 bases, and 19 bases lay in between. The CDR3 bases are TGTGCCAGCTCACCGCGTGCCCCATTCGTAGCGACTGAAGCTTTCTTT. Translation: CASSPRAPFVATEAFF.

The chain carries TRBV3-1 (or the pseudogene TRBV3-2) and TRBJ2-6; 8 nucleotides align to TRBD1. Unmatched junction bases numbered 8, after V lost 4 bases and J lost 6 bases. CDR3 length: 16 residues. The germline CDR1 and CDR2 sequences are LGHDT and YNNKEL (reference sequence). The CDR3 reads CASSPSGGITANVLTF. The CDR3 DNA reads TGTGCCAGCAGCCCTTCAGGGGGCATTACGGCCAACGTCCTGACTTTC.

The rearrangement joins TRBV2 to TRBJ1-6; D uncertain. Germline CDR1 is SNHLY and CDR2 is FYNNEI. The CDR3 is 15 amino acids. Trimming took 1 base from V and 4 from J, leaving 8 bases between them. Written as DNA, the CDR3 is TGTGCCAGCAGTGAAGGCACTCAATATAATTCACCCCTCCACTTT. This sequence encodes CASSEGTQYNSPLHF.

J is TRBJ1-2 and V is TRBV3-1 (or the pseudogene TRBV3-2); 8 bases map to TRBD1. Per germline, CDR1 LGHDT and CDR2 YNNKEL (reference sequence). V dropped 5 bases and J dropped 4; count of bases not matched to a gene: 6. The CDR3 length is 14 residues. CDR3 sequence: CASSSPGQAYGYTF. The DNA of the CDR3 is TGTGCCAGCAGCTCCCCGGGACAGGCCTATGGCTACACCTTC.

CDR3 coding DNA: TGTGCCATCAGTCCGGACAGGGGGAACACTGAAGCTTTCTTT. Encoded protein: CAISPDRGNTEAFF. This rearrangement joins TRBV10-3 to TRBJ1-1, with TRBD1 identical over 9 bases. Germline assignment: CDR1 ENHRY and CDR2 SYGVKD. CDR3 length: 14 residues. The junction had 2 bases not matched to a gene; V was cut back by 5 bases and J by 1 base.

The chain links TRBV6-5 to TRBJ1-1; weak D call: TRBD1 (5 bases). The CDR3 is made up of 16 amino acids. CDR1 is MNHEY and CDR2 is SVGAGI in the germline V gene. V was clipped by 0 bases and J by 4 bases, with 15 bases between them. CDR3: CASSYSWRGTATEAFF. The CDR3 DNA follows: TGTGCCAGCAGTTACTCGTGGAGGGGAACGGCCACTGAAGCTTTCTTT.

The V gene is TRBV2, the J gene TRBJ1-3, with TRBD1 identical over 8 bases. Germline V lookup: CDR1 SNHLY, CDR2 FYNNEI. J was trimmed by 0 bases and V by 4 bases; bases with no gene match: 14. This CDR3 region has 19 residues. The CDR3 region has the DNA TGTGCCAGCAGTGGAGTAATTTTTGACAGGGGCATCTCTGGAAACACCATATATTTT. It codes for CASSGVIFDRGISGNTIYF.

The chain has TRBV5-1 and TRBJ1-2; no reliable D call. CDR1 is SGHRS and CDR2 is YFSETQ in the germline V gene. The CDR3 length is 15 residues. Trimming shortened V by 0 bases and J by 2 bases, and 11 bases separated the two germline ends. Here the CDR3 DNA reads TGCGCCAGCAGCTTGGGGCAGACTTTAAACTATGGCTACACCTTC. Its translation is CASSLGQTLNYGYTF.

The chain combines TRBV4-3 with TRBJ2-1, with TRBD2 matching over 9 bases. The germline gives CDR1 LGHNA, CDR2 YSLEER. The CDR3 is 16 residues long. Germline trimming cut 0 bases from V and 3 bases from J; bases unmatched to any gene: 3. The CDR3 protein is CASSQETSGGYNEQFF. In nucleotides, the CDR3 is TGCGCCAGCAGCCAAGAGACTAGCGGTGGCTACAATGAGCAGTTCTTC.

This chain connects TRBV5-6 to TRBJ1-5; D might be TRBD1 (6 bases). CDR3 size: 14 residues. CDR1 and CDR2 from the germline V gene are SGHDT and YYEEEE. The germline V and J ends were trimmed by 4 bases and 5 bases, with 13 bases remaining between them. CDR3 residues: CASSMTGVHQPQHF. The CDR3 nucleotides are TGTGCCAGCAGCATGACAGGAGTCCATCAGCCCCAGCATTTT.

The V call is TRBV5-4, the J call TRBJ2-7, with D tentatively TRBD2 (6 bases). Germline values: CDR1 SGHNT, CDR2 YYREEE (reference sequence). Trimming took off 7 bases at V and 3 bases at J, with 14 bases between the two ends. The CDR3 has 13 residues. The CDR3 nucleotides are TGTGCCAGCGGACTCCGGGGAGGCTACGAGCAGTACTTC. Its translation: CASGLRGGYEQYF.